The 27 T cell receptor beta chains in this list originate from one sample, sequenced in a study of shared clonotypes between healthy human individuals. The naive CD8 subset, CD45RO-negative cells positively selected for CCR7, excluded terminally differentiated effector memory CD45RA+ cells. Libraries were prepared by immunoSEQ multiplex PCR; TCRdb keeps only in-frame clonotypes and omits some of them. The sample holds around 2,000,000 clones, around 96% seen once. Source material: naive CD8+ T cells sorted from blood. These receptors all come from a young man in good health.

This chain links TRBV27 with TRBJ2-7, with a possible D match to TRBD2 (6 bases). The V end lost 1 base, the J end lost 2 bases, and 12 bases lay between the germline ends. This CDR3 has 15 residues. Germline CDR1 MNHEY, CDR2 SMNVEV (reference sequence). The CDR3 spells CASSLYGGGPYEQYF. In DNA, the CDR3 is TGTGCCAGCAGTTTATATGGGGGAGGACCCTACGAGCAGTACTTC.

This clone was observed a single time. The V and J genes are TRBV4-3 and TRBJ2-1, with 10 bases fitting TRBD2. Germline lookup yields CDR1 LGHNA and CDR2 YSLEER. The length of the CDR3 is 16 residues. Trimming cost V 4 bases and J 1 base; bases outside gene matches: 4. CDR3 bases: TGCGCCAGCAGCCCACCAGCGGGAGGGTCCTACAATGAGCAGTTCTTC. Translating gives CASSPPAGGSYNEQFF.

The rearrangement uses TRBV10-2 and TRBJ2-5, with TRBD2 matching over 7 bases. This CDR3 is built from 16 residues. V was clipped by 3 bases and J by 3 bases; unmatched bases: 10. The germline V gene has CDR1 WSHSY and CDR2 SAAADI. This CDR3 is CASSDLEALAKETQYF. The CDR3 nucleotides are TGCGCCAGCAGTGACCTGGAGGCACTAGCGAAAGAGACCCAGTACTTC.

This clone was detected only once. V is TRBV7-3 and J is TRBJ2-2, with TRBD1 matching over 9 bases. The CDR3 totals 20 residues. Unmatched junction bases numbered 14, after V lost 1 base and J lost 2 bases. The V gene's germline CDR1 is SGHTA and CDR2 FQGTGA. CDR3 sequence: CASSLIPSPGQGPNTGELFF. The CDR3 nucleotides are TGTGCCAGCAGCTTAATCCCCTCCCCGGGACAGGGCCCTAACACCGGGGAGCTGTTTTTT. The full variable domain, with the rest looked up from reference TRBV7-3 and TRBJ2-2, is GAGVSQTPSNKVTEKGKYVELRCDPISGHTALYWYRQSLGQGPEFLIYFQGTGAADDSGLPNDRFFAVRPEGSVSTLKIQRTERGDSAVYLCASSLIPSPGQGPNTGELFFGEGSRLTVL.

As concerns this clone: Other DNA sequences within the sample encode an identical CDR3. The rearrangement links TRBV4-1 to TRBJ2-5, with D tentatively TRBD2 (5 bases). Trimming stripped 1 base from V and 4 bases from J, with 10 bases between. CDR3 length equals 14 residues. The germline CDR1 and CDR2 sequences are MGHRA and YSYEKL. The CDR3 loop is CASSQAGGRETQYF. The CDR3 nucleotides are TGCGCCAGCAGCCAAGCGGGCGGGCGAGAGACCCAGTACTTC.

This chain connects TRBV4-3 to TRBJ1-5; perhaps TRBD1 as D (5 bases). With 0 bases removed from V and 7 bases from J, the gap between germline ends came to 13 bases. Germline CDR1 and CDR2: LGHNA and YSLEER. The CDR3 sequence is 15 residues long. The CDR3 DNA reads TGCGCCAGCAGCCAAGACTGGGAATGGGGGCAGCCCCAGCATTTT. This gives the protein CASSQDWEWGQPQHF.

V gene TRBV6-5 combines with J gene TRBJ1-6; D call uncertain. The V end lost 5 bases, the J end lost 7 bases, and 12 bases lay between the germline ends. CDR3 length equals 14 residues. Germline CDR1 is MNHEY and CDR2 is SVGAGI. The CDR3 DNA follows: TGTGCCAGCAGTCCCCCCTCTCAGAATTCACCCCTCCACTTT. Translating gives CASSPPSQNSPLHF.

The chain combines TRBV4-3 with TRBJ1-2; D is uncertain. From germline, CDR1 is LGHNA and CDR2 YSLEER. The CDR3 consists of 11 residues. The V gene lost 3 bases and the J gene lost 8 bases, with 7 bases spanning the gap. CDR3 sequence: CASSHGEGYTF. The CDR3 DNA is TGCGCCAGCAGCCACGGGGAAGGCTACACCTTC.

CDR3 in amino acids: CASSLLLGRGERTEAFF. DNA of the CDR3: TGTGCCAGCAGTTTATTGTTGGGCAGGGGTGAGCGAACTGAAGCTTTCTTT. The chain joins TRBV27 to TRBJ1-1, with D perhaps matching TRBD1 (6 bases). This CDR3 spans 17 amino acids. Trimming shortened V by 1 base and J by 5 bases, and 20 bases separated the two germline ends. Germline values: CDR1 MNHEY, CDR2 SMNVEV (reference sequence).

In the case of this clone: Additional DNA sequences in this sample encode the identical CDR3. The chain links TRBV7-9 to TRBJ1-2; D is ambiguous. CDR1 SEHNR and CDR2 FQNEAQ come from the germline V gene (reference sequence). This CDR3 spans 13 amino acids. Trimming took 1 base from V and 2 from J, leaving 5 bases between them. The CDR3 here is CASSLEANYGYTF. CDR3 DNA: TGTGCCAGCAGCTTAGAGGCGAACTATGGCTACACCTTC.

The chain recombines TRBV28 with TRBJ2-1, with 9 positions matching TRBD2. The CDR3 is 13 amino acids. The J segment lost 6 bases and the V segment lost 8 bases, leaving 5 bases of the junction unmatched. CDR1 is MDHEN, CDR2 SYDVKM, per germline. The CDR3 nucleotides read TGTGCCAGCTTACCGGGACTAGCCAATGAGCAGTTCTTC. Translating gives CASLPGLANEQFF.

The CDR3 sequence: CASSALQGQETQYF. CDR3 in DNA: TGTGCCAGCAGCGCCTTACAGGGGCAAGAGACCCAGTACTTC. This chain uses TRBV11-2 with TRBJ2-5, with 7 bases that match TRBD1. The J segment lost 2 bases and the V segment lost 5 bases, leaving 5 bases of the junction unmatched. From germline, CDR1 is SGHAT and CDR2 FQNNGV. This CDR3 spans 14 amino acids.

This chain connects TRBV5-6 to TRBJ2-3, with a possible D match to TRBD2 (6 bases). V was trimmed by 3 bases and J by 6 bases, leaving 14 bases between them. Germline loops: CDR1 SGHDT, CDR2 YYEEEE. This CDR3 comprises 14 residues. The CDR3 reads CASSWGRLGDTQYF. In DNA form, the CDR3 reads TGTGCCAGCAGCTGGGGACGACTAGGGGATACGCAGTATTTT.

Notes on this clone: Other DNA sequences in the same sample also yield this CDR3. The CDR3 sequence: CASSLSSYEQYF. The CDR3 nucleotides read TGTGCCAGCAGCCTAAGCTCCTACGAGCAGTACTTC. V and J are TRBV7-2 and TRBJ2-7; no definite D call. V dropped 5 bases and J dropped 0 bases, with 5 bases sitting between them. The CDR3 runs to 12 residues. Germline V gives CDR1 SGHTA, CDR2 FQGNSA.

The V and J genes are TRBV2 and TRBJ1-1; 8 nucleotides line up with TRBD1. The V gene's germline CDR1 is SNHLY and CDR2 FYNNEI. The CDR3 totals 11 residues. Losses at the gene ends were 8 bases for V and 10 bases for J; bases not matched to a gene: 6. The CDR3 spells CASEGQGRAFF. CDR3 coding DNA: TGTGCCAGCGAAGGACAGGGTAGAGCTTTCTTT.

The gene calls are TRBV4-1 and TRBJ2-7; the match to TRBD2 covers 9 bases. The CDR3 spans 16 residues. J was trimmed by 0 bases and V by 4 bases; bases with no gene match: 7. Per the germline V gene, CDR1 is MGHRA and CDR2 is YSYEKL. CDR3 in DNA: TGCGCCAGCAGCCGTATAGCGGGAGTTCACTCCTACGAGCAGTACTTC. Protein product: CASSRIAGVHSYEQYF.

The V and J genes are TRBV7-3 and TRBJ2-7; D gene ambiguous. The CDR3 runs to 13 residues. The germline V gene has CDR1 SGHTA and CDR2 FQGTGA. V dropped 0 bases and J dropped 2 bases, with 5 bases sitting between them. The CDR3 coding sequence is TGTGCCAGCAGCTTAACTACAGCCTACGAGCAGTACTTC. It translates to CASSLTTAYEQYF. The entire variable domain, with the rest obtained from reference TRBV7-3 and TRBJ2-7, is as follows: GAGVSQTPSNKVTEKGKYVELRCDPISGHTALYWYRQSLGQGPEFLIYFQGTGAADDSGLPNDRFFAVRPEGSVSTLKIQRTERGDSAVYLCASSLTTAYEQYFGPGTRLTVT.

The chain joins TRBV27 to TRBJ2-3, with D perhaps TRBD1 (6 bases). The germline CDR1 and CDR2 sequences are MNHEY and SMNVEV (reference sequence). V was shortened by 7 bases and J by 5 bases, with 19 bases between the two germline ends. This CDR3 comprises 15 residues. CDR3 DNA: TGTGCCAGCACCTCCCGGGACATACACGGAGATACGCAGTATTTT. Translated: CASTSRDIHGDTQYF.

The gene calls are TRBV7-9 and TRBJ1-2; 7 positions agree with TRBD1. Germline CDR1 reads SEHNR; CDR2 reads FQNEAQ (reference sequence). The CDR3 runs 13 residues. The trim removed 4 bases at V and 8 bases at J, leaving 7 bases unmatched. As DNA, the CDR3 is TGTGCCAGCAGCTCTTACAGGGGCGGGGGCTACACCTTC. This codes for CASSSYRGGGYTF.

Of note for this clone: Other DNA sequences in this sample translate to the same CDR3. The rearrangement links TRBV19 to TRBJ2-7; possibly TRBD1 for D (6 bases). V was clipped by 5 bases and J by 0 bases, with 11 bases between them. CDR1 and CDR2 from the germline V gene are LNHDA and SQIVND (reference sequence). The CDR3 totals 14 residues. As DNA, the CDR3 is TGTGCCAGTAGTTTAAGGGACAACTCCTACGAGCAGTACTTC. Its protein is CASSLRDNSYEQYF.

The chain recombines TRBV7-9 with TRBJ2-2; 9 nucleotides agree with TRBD2. Per germline, CDR1 SEHNR and CDR2 FQNEAQ (reference sequence). The CDR3 consists of 15 residues. V lost 6 bases to trimming and J lost 7 bases; unmatched junction nucleotides: 9. CDR3 sequence (DNA): TGTGCCAGCAGTGGAATAGCGGGAGAGGTCGGGGAGCTGTTTTTT. Protein product: CASSGIAGEVGELFF. The variable domain in full, completed from reference TRBV7-9 and TRBJ2-2, reads DTGVSQNPRHKITKRGQNVTFRCDPISEHNRLYWYRQTLGQGPEFLTYFQNEAQLEKSRLLSDRFSAERPKGSFSTLEIQRTEQGDSAMYLCASSGIAGEVGELFFGEGSRLTVL.

This clone was seen once. This chain links TRBV7-8 with TRBJ2-2, with a possible D match to TRBD2 (6 bases). The ends were cut back, 9 bases at V and 2 bases at J, with 7 bases in the middle. This CDR3 is built from 12 residues. In germline, CDR1 is SGHVS, CDR2 FQNEAQ. DNA of the CDR3: TGTGCCAGTAGCGGTAACACCGGGGAGCTGTTTTTT. Its protein product is CASSGNTGELFF. Full variable domain (remainder filled in from reference TRBV7-8 and TRBJ2-2): GAGVSQSPRYKVAKRGQDVALRCDPISGHVSLFWYQQALGQGPEFLTYFQNEAQLDKSGLPSDRFFAERPEGSVSTLKIQRTQQEDSAVYLCASSGNTGELFFGEGSRLTVL.

The chain is built from TRBV10-3 and TRBJ2-1, with D perhaps matching TRBD2 (7 bases). The CDR3 contains 13 residues. V dropped 6 bases and J dropped 4 bases, with 10 bases sitting between them. Per the germline V gene, CDR1 is ENHRY and CDR2 is SYGVKD. CDR3 residues: CAIRGGTYNEQFF. CDR3 nucleotide sequence: TGTGCCATCAGGGGAGGGACATACAATGAGCAGTTCTTC.

The chain combines TRBV25-1 with TRBJ2-1; possible D gene TRBD1, 6 bases. V lost 7 bases to trimming and J lost 10 bases, with 14 bases between them. CDR3 length equals 12 residues. In germline, CDR1 is MGHDK, CDR2 SYGVNS. In DNA form, the CDR3 reads TGTGCCAGCATGGGACACCAATGGGAGCAGTTCTTC. It specifies CASMGHQWEQFF.

Only one count was recorded for this clone. J is TRBJ2-7 and V is TRBV9, with 8 bases lining up with TRBD2. With 0 bases clipped from V and 3 bases from J, the junction kept 8 bases outside the gene matches. The length of the CDR3 is 16 residues. Germline CDR1 is SGDLS and CDR2 is YYNGEE. CDR3: CASSVGKGLGNYEQYF. In DNA form, the CDR3 reads TGTGCCAGCAGCGTAGGGAAGGGACTAGGTAACTACGAGCAGTACTTC.

The chain couples TRBV27 to TRBJ2-1, with TRBD1 identical over 10 bases. Trimming removed 2 bases from V and 2 bases from J; junction bases left unmatched: 3. The CDR3 contains 16 residues. Looked up from germline, CDR1 is MNHEY and CDR2 is SMNVEV (reference sequence). The CDR3 DNA reads as TGTGCCAGCAGTTTAGGGACAGGGGTCGCCTACAATGAGCAGTTCTTC. Its translation is CASSLGTGVAYNEQFF.

This chain connects TRBV9 to TRBJ2-5; D call uncertain. CDR3 length: 13 amino acids. Germline V gene data show CDR1 as SGDLS and CDR2 as YYNGEE. V lost 2 bases to trimming and J lost 9 bases, with 14 bases between them. CDR3 DNA sequence: TGTGCCAGCAGCGTTTCGGGCGGCGTAGCCCAGTACTTC. Translation gives CASSVSGGVAQYF.